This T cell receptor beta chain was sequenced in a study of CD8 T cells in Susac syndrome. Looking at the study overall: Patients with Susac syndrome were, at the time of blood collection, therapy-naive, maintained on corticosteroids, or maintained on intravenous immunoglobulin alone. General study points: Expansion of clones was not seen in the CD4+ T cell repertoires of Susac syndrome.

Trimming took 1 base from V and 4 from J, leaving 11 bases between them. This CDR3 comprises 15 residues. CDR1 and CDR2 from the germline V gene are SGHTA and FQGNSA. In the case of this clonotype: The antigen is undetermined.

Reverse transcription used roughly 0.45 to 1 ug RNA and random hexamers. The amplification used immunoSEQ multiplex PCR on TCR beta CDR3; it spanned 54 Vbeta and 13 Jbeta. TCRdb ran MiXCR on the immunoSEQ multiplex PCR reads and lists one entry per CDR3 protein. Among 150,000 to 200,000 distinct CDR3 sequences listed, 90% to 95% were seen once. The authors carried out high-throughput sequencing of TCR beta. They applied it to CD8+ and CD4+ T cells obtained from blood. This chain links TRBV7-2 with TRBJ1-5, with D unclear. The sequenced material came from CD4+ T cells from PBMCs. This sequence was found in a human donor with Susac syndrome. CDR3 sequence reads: CASSLVGQANQPQHF. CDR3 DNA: TGTGCCAGCAGCTTAGTCGGGCAGGCTAATCAGCCCCAGCATTTT.